Following are 10 T cell receptor beta chains from one sample sequenced in a study of long-term antiretroviral therapy in people with HIV. Survey-level immunoSEQ v3.0 assays were run. TCRdb's copy holds only in-frame clones and misses some; the assay was immunoSEQ multiplex PCR. This sample has around 20,000 clones, with more than 65% found just once. Sequencing used unsorted PBMCs, obtained 0.5 years before starting antiretroviral therapy. The receptors were sampled from a woman aged 50 to 65 with HIV.

The chain has TRBV29-1 and TRBJ1-2; 7 nucleotides align to TRBD1. The junction had 9 bases not matched to a gene; V was cut back by 3 bases and J by 8 bases. In germline, CDR1 is SQVTM, CDR2 ANQGSEA. CDR3 length equals 13 residues. As DNA, the CDR3 is TGCAGCGTTGACCAGGAAGGGGGCGTCGGCTACACCTTC. Its translation is CSVDQEGGVGYTF.

This clone was seen once. The J gene is TRBJ1-2, the V gene TRBV7-9, with D hard to call. The CDR3 covers 13 residues. The germline V gene encodes CDR1 SEHNR and CDR2 FQNEAQ (reference sequence). V lost 4 bases and J 6 bases, leaving 12 bases between the germline ends. This chain's CDR3 is CASSYPDGDGYTF. Here the CDR3 DNA reads TGTGCCAGCAGCTACCCCGACGGGGATGGCTACACCTTC.

This sequence joins TRBV5-4 and TRBJ1-1; tentatively, D is TRBD1 (5 bases). The V end was cut by 0 bases, the J end by 5 bases, with 11 bases between. The CDR3 runs 14 residues. Per the germline V gene, CDR1 is SGHNT and CDR2 is YYREEE (reference sequence). The CDR3 sequence is CASSLEGGGTEAFF. The CDR3 region has the DNA TGTGCCAGCAGCTTGGAGGGTGGGGGGACTGAAGCTTTCTTT.

This clone appeared once. The chain employs TRBV19 and TRBJ1-3; D is perhaps TRBD1 (6 bases). Germline loops: CDR1 LNHDA, CDR2 SQIVND (reference sequence). Trimming removed 4 bases at V and 4 bases at J, with 8 bases between. The length of the CDR3 is 13 residues. The CDR3 DNA sequence: TGTGCCAGTAGTAGGACAGAAGGAAACACCATATATTTT. It is translated as CASSRTEGNTIYF.

The rearrangement uses TRBV27 and TRBJ1-2; no definite D call. The ends were cut back, 6 bases at V and 2 bases at J, with 19 bases in the middle. Germline loops: CDR1 MNHEY, CDR2 SMNVEV (reference sequence). The CDR3 is 16 residues long. CDR3 region: CASSTRQVRTNYGYTF. Here the CDR3 DNA reads TGTGCCAGCAGCACCCGACAAGTCCGTACCAACTATGGCTACACCTTC.

The chain is built from TRBV4-1 and TRBJ2-3; D gene uncertain. V gave up 4 bases and J gave up 4 bases, with 12 bases separating them. Germline V lookup: CDR1 MGHRA, CDR2 YSYEKL. The CDR3 covers 14 residues. The CDR3 sequence: CASSLPSGPDTQYF. The DNA of the CDR3 is TGCGCCAGCAGCCTCCCCTCGGGCCCAGATACGCAGTATTTT.

The rearrangement joins TRBV5-1 to TRBJ2-5; D assignment may be TRBD1 or TRBD2 (5 bases each). CDR1 and CDR2 from the germline V gene are SGHRS and YFSETQ. The CDR3 consists of 14 residues. Trimming pared 7 bases from V and 5 bases from J, leaving 18 bases between. For the CDR3, the DNA is TGCGCCAGCTCAGCCGGGACCCTTGGGGAGACCCAGTACTTC. Its protein product is CASSAGTLGETQYF.

This clone has more than one count but fewer than ten. The chain employs TRBV19 and TRBJ1-5, with D possibly matching TRBD1 (6 bases). The CDR3 runs to 11 residues. The germline V gene encodes CDR1 LNHDA and CDR2 SQIVND (reference sequence). Trimming pared 6 bases from V and 12 bases from J, leaving 12 bases between. CDR3 sequence: CASRGALDQHF. The DNA for the CDR3 is TGTGCCAGTAGGGGGGCCCTCGACCAGCATTTT.

The V and J genes are TRBV19 and TRBJ1-5, with D uncertain. Germline V gene sequence: CDR1 LNHDA, CDR2 SQIVND (reference sequence). V was clipped by 8 bases and J by 6 bases, with 5 bases between them. CDR3 size: 10 residues. Here the CDR3 reads CASGLQPQHF. CDR3 DNA: TGTGCCAGTGGTCTTCAGCCCCAGCATTTT.

V usage is TRBV10-1 and J usage is TRBJ1-1, with a weak D call TRBD1 (6 bases). The CDR3 is 13 amino acids. Between the trimmed V and J ends, which lost 6 bases and 4 bases, there was a span of 12 bases. Germline V gene lookup returns CDR1 WNHNN and CDR2 SYGVQD (reference sequence). The CDR3 loop is CASRQGAGTEAFF. CDR3 in DNA: TGCGCCAGCAGACAGGGTGCGGGCACTGAAGCTTTCTTT.